A selection of T cell receptor beta chains follows, all from one sample in a study of blood T cell repertoires in COVID-19. Some clones are missing from TCRdb's copy, which holds only in-frame ones; the method was immunoSEQ multiplex PCR. The data contain some 65,000 clones, approximately 84% of them singletons. Sequenced input: peripheral blood. These receptors originate from a man aged 35 to 55 with COVID-19, enrolled during active disease. CDR3s leave out the opening cysteine and the closing phenylalanine or tryptophan. Each record gives: J gene, V gene, CDR3 protein.

TRBJ2-3 TRBV6-4 ASSPTPGVTDTQY
TRBJ2-7 TRBV3-1/TRBV3-2 ASSQPQLKEQY
TRBJ1-1 TRBV19 ASSTRTGSNTEAF
TRBJ1-1 TRBV30 AWKAGGGGEAF
TRBJ2-2 TRBV19 ASEGLAGAGELF
TRBJ2-5 TRBV19 ASSLSIGGQETQY
TRBJ1-2 TRBV29-1 SVEDELWTGGRYDGYT
TRBJ2-2 TRBV5-1 ASSFGSEPGELF
TRBJ1-4 TRBV7-9 ASRLLIGEKLF
TRBJ2-1 TRBV28 ASATGNEQF
TRBJ2-7 TRBV10-2 ASSGRQGPYEQY
TRBJ2-7 TRBV5-1 ASSQQGHSYEQY
TRBJ2-7 TRBV2 ASRASGGYEQY
TRBJ2-1 TRBV6-6 ASRLGSSYNEQF
TRBJ2-3 TRBV30 AWELAGLPSTDTQY
TRBJ2-3 TRBV19 ASSIGGGGDTQY
TRBJ1-3 TRBV6-1 ASSGYRTGSGNTIY
TRBJ1-2 TRBV28 ASSFDYGYT
TRBJ1-3 TRBV6-1 ASSEQLPLSGNTIY
TRBJ2-3 TRBV30 AWSHVRDTQY
TRBJ2-5 TRBV10-2 ASSTGTGDGETQY
TRBJ1-2 TRBV4-1 ASSPPGQRGGYT
TRBJ2-4 TRBV28 ASSFSTLTGKNIQY
TRBJ1-5 TRBV19 ASTPDRDQPQH
TRBJ1-2 TRBV6-5 ASTSGQGGGYT
TRBJ2-7 TRBV28 ASRISGIYEQY
TRBJ2-7 TRBV11-2 ASSLEGSTEY
TRBJ1-4 TRBV5-1 ASSSTGATNEKLF
TRBJ1-4 TRBV5-1 ASSSGTIVGSFEKLF
TRBJ2-7 TRBV5-1 ASSLAWEVRVRSRKQY
TRBJ2-3 TRBV2 ASSDPSPTQY
TRBJ2-2 TRBV3-1/TRBV3-2 ASSQGPGAAGELF
TRBJ2-7 TRBV5-1 ASRDSTSSYEQY
TRBJ2-7 TRBV11-2 ASSVTVGGGAYEQY
TRBJ1-5 TRBV5-5 ASSLGGGMGEPQH
TRBJ1-1 TRBV15 ATSRQGAGTEAF
TRBJ1-1 TRBV7-3 ASRSGGPPTEAF
TRBJ1-2 TRBV6-5 ASSYLQGGNYGYT
TRBJ1-1 TRBV5-6 ASSREAEAF
TRBJ2-5 TRBV12-3/TRBV12-4 ASSLGGEGTQY
TRBJ1-2 TRBV2 ASSDRAGGSGYT
TRBJ2-5 TRBV7-6 ASSTTGTETQY
TRBJ1-4 TRBV2 ASSDPGEGEKLF
TRBJ2-7 TRBV3-1/TRBV3-2 ATTEGPGYEQY
TRBJ2-1 TRBV9 ASSVDLSYNEQF
TRBJ1-1 TRBV18 ASSPQGMNTEAF
TRBJ2-7 TRBV6-5 ASSSSDSYEQY
TRBJ2-7 TRBV10-3 AISESPGTETGDGKQY
TRBJ2-5 TRBV5-1 ASSPQRGVVKTQY
TRBJ2-1 TRBV6-6 ASSRDRESQF
TRBJ2-7 TRBV10-3 AISESAGGSYEQY